This T cell receptor (beta chain) was captured in a study of blood T cells in healthy people across ages. Combining a sample-barcoded 5' primer with a J-beta primer mix, a second PCR ran for roughly 6 to 12 cycles. TCRdb passed the 5' RACE reads through MiXCR, listing each CDR3 protein once. Of a few hundred thousand distinct CDR3 sequences in the sample, roughly 29% were seen once. The V end was cut by 6 bases, the J end by 3 bases, with 15 bases between. CDR3 length: 15 amino acids. Germline V CDR1 and CDR2: KGHSH, LQKENI. The sequencing input was blood. The receptor was isolated from a woman between 70 and 85 years old in good health. The V gene is TRBV18, the J gene TRBJ1-5; a possible D gene is TRBD1 (6 bases). Here the CDR3 reads CASSPGTTDNQPQHF. The DNA of the CDR3 is TGTGCCAGCTCCCCAGGGACAACTGACAATCAGCCCCAGCATTTT.